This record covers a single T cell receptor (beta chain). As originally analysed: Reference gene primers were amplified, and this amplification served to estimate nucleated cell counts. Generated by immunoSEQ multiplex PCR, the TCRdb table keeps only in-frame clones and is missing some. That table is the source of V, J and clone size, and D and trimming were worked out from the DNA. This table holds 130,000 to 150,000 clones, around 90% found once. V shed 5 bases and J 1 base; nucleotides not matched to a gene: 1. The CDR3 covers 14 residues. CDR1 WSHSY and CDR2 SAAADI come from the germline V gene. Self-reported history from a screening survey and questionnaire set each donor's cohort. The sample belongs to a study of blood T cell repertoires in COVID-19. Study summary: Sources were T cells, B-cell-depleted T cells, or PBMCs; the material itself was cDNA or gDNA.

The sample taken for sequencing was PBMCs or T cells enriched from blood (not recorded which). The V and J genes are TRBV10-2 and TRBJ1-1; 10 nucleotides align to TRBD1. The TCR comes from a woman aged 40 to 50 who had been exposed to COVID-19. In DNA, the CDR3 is TGCGCCAGCAGTTGGGACAGGGGGAACACTGAAGCTTTCTTT. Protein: CASSWDRGNTEAFF.